This T cell receptor beta chain was identified in a study of blood T cell repertoires in COVID-19. Original analysis: Using reference gene primer amplification, nucleated cell counts were estimated. Repertoires were generated with immunoSEQ multiplex PCR, while TCRdb's copy carries only in-frame clones and drops some. The V and J calls and the clone size are those of that table, but D and trimming were determined from the DNA. The table shows about 95,000 clones, with about nine tenths occurring only once. The CDR3 extends over 14 amino acids. The germline V gene encodes CDR1 SGHTA and CDR2 FQGTGA. The V end lost 5 bases, the J end lost 3 bases, and 13 bases lay between the germline ends.

Source material: peripheral blood. This receptor was taken from a man aged 55 to 70 with COVID-19, enrolled during active disease. V usage is TRBV7-3 and J usage is TRBJ1-1; a possible D gene is TRBD1 (5 bases). The CDR3 loop is CASSPAGGDTEAFF. The CDR3 DNA follows: TGTGCCAGCAGCCCGGCGGGGGGAGACACTGAAGCTTTCTTT.